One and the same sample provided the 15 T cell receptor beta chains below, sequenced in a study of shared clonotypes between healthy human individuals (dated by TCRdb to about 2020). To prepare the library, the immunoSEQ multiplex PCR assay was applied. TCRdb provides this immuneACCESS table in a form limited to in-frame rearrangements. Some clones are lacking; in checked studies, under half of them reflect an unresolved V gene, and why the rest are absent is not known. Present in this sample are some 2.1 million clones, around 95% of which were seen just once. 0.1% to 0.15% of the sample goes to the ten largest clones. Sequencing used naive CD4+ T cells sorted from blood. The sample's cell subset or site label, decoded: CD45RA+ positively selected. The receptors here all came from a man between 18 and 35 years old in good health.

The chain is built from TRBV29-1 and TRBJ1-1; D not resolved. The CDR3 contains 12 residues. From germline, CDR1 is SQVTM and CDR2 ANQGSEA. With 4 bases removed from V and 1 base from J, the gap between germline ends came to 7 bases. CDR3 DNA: TGCAGCGTTGGCCAGCCGAACACTGAAGCTTTCTTT. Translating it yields CSVGQPNTEAFF.

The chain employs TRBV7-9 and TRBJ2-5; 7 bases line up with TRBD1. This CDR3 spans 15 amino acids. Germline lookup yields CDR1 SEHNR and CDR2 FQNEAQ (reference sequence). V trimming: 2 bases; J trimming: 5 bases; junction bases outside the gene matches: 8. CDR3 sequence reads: CASSLLAGGLETQYF. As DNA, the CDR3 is TGTGCCAGCAGCTTACTGGCAGGGGGTTTGGAGACCCAGTACTTC.

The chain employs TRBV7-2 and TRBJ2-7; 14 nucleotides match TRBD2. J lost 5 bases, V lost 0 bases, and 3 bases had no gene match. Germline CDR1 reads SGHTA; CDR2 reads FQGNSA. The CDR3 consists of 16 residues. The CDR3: CASSLAGTSGGNEQYF. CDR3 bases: TGTGCCAGCAGCTTAGCGGGGACTAGCGGGGGAAACGAGCAGTACTTC.

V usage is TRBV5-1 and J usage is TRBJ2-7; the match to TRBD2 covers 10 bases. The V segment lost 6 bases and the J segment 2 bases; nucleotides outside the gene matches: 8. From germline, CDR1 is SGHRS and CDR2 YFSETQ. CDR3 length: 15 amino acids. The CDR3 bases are TGCGCCAGCACTCGCATAGCGGGAGGTACCTACGAGCAGTACTTC. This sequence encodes CASTRIAGGTYEQYF.

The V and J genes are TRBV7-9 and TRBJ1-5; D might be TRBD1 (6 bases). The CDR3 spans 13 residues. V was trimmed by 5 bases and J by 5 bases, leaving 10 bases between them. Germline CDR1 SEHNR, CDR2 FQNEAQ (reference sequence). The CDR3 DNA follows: TGTGCCAGCAGCCCCACAGGGTATCAGCCCCAGCATTTT. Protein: CASSPTGYQPQHF.

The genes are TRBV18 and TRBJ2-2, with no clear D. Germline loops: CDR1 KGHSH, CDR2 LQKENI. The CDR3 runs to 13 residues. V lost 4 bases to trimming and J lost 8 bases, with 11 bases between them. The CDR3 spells CASSLNVEGELFF. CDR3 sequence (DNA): TGTGCCAGCTCACTCAACGTGGAGGGGGAGCTGTTTTTT.

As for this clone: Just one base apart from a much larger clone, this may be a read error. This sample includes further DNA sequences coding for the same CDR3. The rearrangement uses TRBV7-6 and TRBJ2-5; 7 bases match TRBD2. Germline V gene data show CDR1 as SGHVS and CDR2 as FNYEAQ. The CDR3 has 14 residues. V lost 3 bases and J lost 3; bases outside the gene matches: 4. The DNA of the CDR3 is TGTGCCAGCAGCTTTGGTCTAGCGGAAGAGACCCAGTACTTC. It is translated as CASSFGLAEETQYF. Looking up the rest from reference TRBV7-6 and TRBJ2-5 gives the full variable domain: GAGVSQSPRYKVTKRGQDVALRCDPISGHVSLYWYRQALGQGPEFLTYFNYEAQQDKSGLPNDRFSAERPEGSISTLTIQRTEQRDSAMYRCASSFGLAEETQYFGPGTRLLVL.

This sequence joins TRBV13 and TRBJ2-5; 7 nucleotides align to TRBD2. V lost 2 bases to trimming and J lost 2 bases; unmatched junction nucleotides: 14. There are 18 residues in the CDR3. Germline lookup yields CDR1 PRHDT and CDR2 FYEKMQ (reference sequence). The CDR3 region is CASSLTRWGGTKQETQYF. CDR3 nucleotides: TGTGCCAGCAGCTTAACCCGATGGGGAGGGACGAAACAAGAGACCCAGTACTTC.

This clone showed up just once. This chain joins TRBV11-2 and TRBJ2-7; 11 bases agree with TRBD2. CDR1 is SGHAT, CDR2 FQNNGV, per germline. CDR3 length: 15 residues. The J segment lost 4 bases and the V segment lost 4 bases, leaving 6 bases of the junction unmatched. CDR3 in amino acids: CASSSSASGGYEQYF. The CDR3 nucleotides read TGTGCCAGCAGCTCATCGGCTAGCGGGGGGTACGAGCAGTACTTC.

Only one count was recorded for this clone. CDR3 DNA sequence: TGTGCCTCTAGAGAGTCGGGAGAGGCCAAAAACATTCAGTACTTC. This codes for CASRESGEAKNIQYF. V is TRBV10-3 and J is TRBJ2-4, with D perhaps matching TRBD2 (6 bases). Deletions cut 11 bases from V and 1 base from J, with 18 bases between. Germline CDR1 ENHRY, CDR2 SYGVKD. CDR3 length equals 15 residues.

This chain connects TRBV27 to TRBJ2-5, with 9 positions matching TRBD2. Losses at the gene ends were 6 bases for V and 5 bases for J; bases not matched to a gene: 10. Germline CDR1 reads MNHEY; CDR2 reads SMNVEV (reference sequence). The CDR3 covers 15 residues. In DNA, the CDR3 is TGTGCCAGCAGGCCAAACGCGGGAGGGAGGGAGACCCAGTACTTC. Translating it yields CASRPNAGGRETQYF.

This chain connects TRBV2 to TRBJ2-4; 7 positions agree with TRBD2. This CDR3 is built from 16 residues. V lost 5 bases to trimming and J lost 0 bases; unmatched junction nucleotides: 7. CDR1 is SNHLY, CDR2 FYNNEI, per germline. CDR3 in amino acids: CASSPERGLAKNIQYF. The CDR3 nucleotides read TGTGCCAGCAGTCCTGAGCGGGGACTAGCCAAAAACATTCAGTACTTC.

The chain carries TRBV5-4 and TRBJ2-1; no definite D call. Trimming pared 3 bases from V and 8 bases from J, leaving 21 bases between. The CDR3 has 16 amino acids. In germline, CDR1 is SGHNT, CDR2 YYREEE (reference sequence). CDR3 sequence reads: CASSSPTVRSSDEQFF. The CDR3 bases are TGTGCCAGCAGCTCCCCGACGGTCCGCTCAAGCGATGAGCAGTTCTTC.

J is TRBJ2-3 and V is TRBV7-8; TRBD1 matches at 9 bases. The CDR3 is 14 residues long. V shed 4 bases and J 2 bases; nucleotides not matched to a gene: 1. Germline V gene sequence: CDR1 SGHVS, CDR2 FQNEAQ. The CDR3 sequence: CASSSQGATDTQYF. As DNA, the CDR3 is TGTGCCAGCAGCTCACAGGGGGCCACAGATACGCAGTATTTT.

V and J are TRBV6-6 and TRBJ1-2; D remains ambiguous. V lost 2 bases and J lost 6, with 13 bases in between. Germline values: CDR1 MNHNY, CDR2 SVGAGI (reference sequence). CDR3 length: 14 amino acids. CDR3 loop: CASSYARSGDGYTF. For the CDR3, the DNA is TGTGCCAGCAGTTACGCTCGGTCTGGAGATGGCTACACCTTC.